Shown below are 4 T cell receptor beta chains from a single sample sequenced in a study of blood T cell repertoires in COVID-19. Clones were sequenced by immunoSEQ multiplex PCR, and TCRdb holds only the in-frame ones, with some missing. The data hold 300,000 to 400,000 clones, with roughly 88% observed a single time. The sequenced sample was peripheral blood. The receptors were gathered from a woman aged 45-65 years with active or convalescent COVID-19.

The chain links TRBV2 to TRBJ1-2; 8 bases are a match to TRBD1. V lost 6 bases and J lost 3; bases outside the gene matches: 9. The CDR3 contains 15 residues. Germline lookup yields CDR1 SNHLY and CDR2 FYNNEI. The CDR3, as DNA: TGTGCCAGCAGGGCAAGACAGGGGAACGACTATGGCTACACCTTC. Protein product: CASRARQGNDYGYTF.

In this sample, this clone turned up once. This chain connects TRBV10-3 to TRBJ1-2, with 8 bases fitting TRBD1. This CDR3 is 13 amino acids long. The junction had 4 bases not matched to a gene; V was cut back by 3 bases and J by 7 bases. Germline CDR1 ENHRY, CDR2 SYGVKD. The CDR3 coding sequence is TGTGCCATCAGTGACCATGACAGGGGTGGCTACACCTTC. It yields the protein CAISDHDRGGYTF.

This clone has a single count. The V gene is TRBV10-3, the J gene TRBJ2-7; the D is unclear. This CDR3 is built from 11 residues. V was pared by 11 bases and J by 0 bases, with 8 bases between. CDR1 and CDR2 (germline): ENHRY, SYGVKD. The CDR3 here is CAPNSSYEQYF. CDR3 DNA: TGTGCCCCTAACAGCTCCTACGAGCAGTACTTC.

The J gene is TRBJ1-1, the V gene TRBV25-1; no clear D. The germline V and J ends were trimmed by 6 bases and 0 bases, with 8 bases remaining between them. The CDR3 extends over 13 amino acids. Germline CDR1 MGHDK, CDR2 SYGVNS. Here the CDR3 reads CASSVQLNTEAFF. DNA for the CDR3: TGTGCCAGCAGCGTACAGCTGAACACTGAAGCTTTCTTT.